This T cell receptor (beta chain) appears in the sequencing data of a study of T cells in Graves' hyperthyroidism and ophthalmopathy. Notes on the study in general: In the blood, most expanded thyroid clonotypes above 0.001 appeared as well.

With V trimmed by 1 base and J by 3 bases, 14 bases remained unmatched. This CDR3 has 19 amino acids. Germline V gene sequence: CDR1 LGHNT, CDR2 FRNRAP. RNA transcripts served as the template for amplifying TCR beta CDR3 regions. The TCR CDR3 first-round RT-PCR relied on the HTBI primer set. Using its own MiXCR run on the multiplex PCR reads, TCRdb lists one record per CDR3 protein. The sample yields about 500,000 distinct CDR3 sequences, 14% seen once. This clonotype was observed at least ten times. Its antigen is undetermined. The chain joins TRBV12-5 to TRBJ2-5, with 10 bases that match TRBD2. This TCR came from a woman between 18 and 29 years old with Graves' hyperthyroidism. The sequencing input was blood. The CDR3 sequence: CASGLAFGTSDDIKETQYF. The DNA of the CDR3 is TGTGCTAGTGGTTTGGCCTTCGGGACTAGCGACGATATCAAAGAGACCCAGTACTTC.